Listed here are 5 T cell receptor beta chains from one sample, sequenced in a study of shared clonotypes between healthy human individuals (dated by TCRdb to 2019 to 2021). Library construction relied on the immunoSEQ multiplex PCR assay. TCRdb obtained this table from immuneACCESS and retained in-frame rearrangements with V and J assigned. These tables miss some clones; where compared with another copy, unresolved V genes account for less than half of the shortfall, and the remainder is unexplained. The sample table shows a few hundred thousand clones, and around 80% are seen once. The ten largest account for 12% of the sample. Source material: PBMCs. These TCRs come from a woman in her 40s in good health. Some clones in this sample may be carry-over from other donors' samples.

The chain joins TRBV7-2 to TRBJ2-2; D gene uncertain. The CDR3 loop spans 16 amino acids. The V gene's germline CDR1 is SGHTA and CDR2 FQGNSA. V was clipped by 5 bases and J by 0 bases, with 13 bases between them. The CDR3 spells CASSPSTSSNTGELFF. Here the CDR3 DNA reads TGTGCCAGCAGCCCCTCGACAAGTTCGAACACCGGGGAGCTGTTTTTT.

The V gene is TRBV6-6, the J gene TRBJ2-1; D is undetermined. In germline, CDR1 is MNHNY, CDR2 SVGAGI (reference sequence). The CDR3 runs to 13 residues. Trimming left V 2 bases short and J 4 bases short, with 6 bases between. The CDR3 protein is CASSYDVYNEQFF. The CDR3 DNA follows: TGTGCCAGCAGTTACGACGTATACAATGAGCAGTTCTTC.

J is TRBJ2-7 and V is TRBV29-1, with TRBD2 as a possible D gene (7 bases). V lost 1 base and J lost 9, with 10 bases in between. Germline values: CDR1 SQVTM, CDR2 ANQGSEA. CDR3 length equals 11 residues. The CDR3 sequence: CSVEVGGAQYF. DNA of the CDR3: TGCAGCGTTGAAGTAGGGGGGGCGCAGTACTTC.

This clone was seen just once. The chain is built from TRBV10-3 and TRBJ2-3, with 9 bases aligning to TRBD2. The CDR3 sequence is 13 residues long. The germline gives CDR1 ENHRY, CDR2 SYGVKD. Losses at the gene ends were 7 bases for V and 6 bases for J; bases not matched to a gene: 5. The CDR3 DNA follows: TGTGCCATCAATGGCGGGAGGGCGGATACGCAGTATTTT. It codes for CAINGGRADTQYF.

The CDR3 reads CASSESDGRGSAEQFF. The CDR3 nucleotides are TGTGCCAGCAGTGAATCTGATGGCAGGGGATCAGCTGAGCAGTTCTTC. V is TRBV6-1 and J is TRBJ2-1; possibly TRBD1 for D (6 bases). CDR1 and CDR2 from the germline V gene are MNHNS and SASEGT. CDR3 length: 16 residues. Trimming stripped 2 bases from V and 9 bases from J, with 20 bases between.